The 18 T cell receptor beta chains in this list originate from one sample, sequenced in a study of shared clonotypes between healthy human individuals. Libraries were prepared by immunoSEQ multiplex PCR; TCRdb keeps only in-frame clonotypes and omits some of them. The top ten hold less than 0.12% of the sample, which has hundreds of thousands of clones, about 95% seen once. Only CD45RO-negative cells positively selected for CCR7 counted as naive CD8 cells, so terminally differentiated effector memory CD45RA+ cells were excluded. Sequencing input: naive CD8+ T cells sorted from blood. The receptors were sampled from a woman in her twenties or thirties in good health.

The chain employs TRBV14 and TRBJ2-7; 7 nucleotides align to TRBD1. The germline V gene encodes CDR1 SGHDN and CDR2 FVKESK. With 4 bases clipped from V and 3 bases from J, the junction kept 3 bases outside the gene matches. The CDR3 consists of 13 residues. The CDR3 region is CASSPRDSYEQYF. In nucleotides, the CDR3 is TGTGCCAGCAGCCCCCGGGACAGCTACGAGCAGTACTTC.

The chain uses TRBV11-3 and TRBJ2-1; D gene ambiguous. Per germline, CDR1 SGHNT and CDR2 YENEEA. CDR3 size: 12 residues. Trimming removed 4 bases at V and 12 bases at J, with 13 bases between. CDR3: CASSSTGVGQFF. Written as DNA, the CDR3 is TGTGCCAGCAGCTCGACTGGCGTGGGGCAGTTCTTC.

The chain employs TRBV28 and TRBJ1-1; 9 bases are shared with TRBD1. V lost 4 bases to trimming and J lost 7 bases; unmatched junction nucleotides: 10. Germline V gene sequence: CDR1 MDHEN, CDR2 SYDVKM. The CDR3 spans 15 residues. In nucleotides, the CDR3 is TGTGCCAGCAGTTCCCTAACAGGGGGCCCCCTTGAAGCTTTCTTT. Translation gives CASSSLTGGPLEAFF.

In its sample, this clone was seen a few times. CDR3 protein: CASSQLRGQVAEQFF. The DNA of the CDR3 is TGCGCCAGCAGCCAATTGAGGGGACAGGTTGCTGAGCAGTTCTTC. The V gene is TRBV4-1, the J gene TRBJ2-1, with TRBD1 identical over 8 bases. The V segment lost 2 bases and the J segment 9 bases; nucleotides outside the gene matches: 9. Germline CDR1 reads MGHRA; CDR2 reads YSYEKL. This CDR3 is built from 15 residues.

V gene TRBV12-5 combines with J gene TRBJ1-5, with D possibly being TRBD1 (5 bases). Germline loops: CDR1 LGHNT, CDR2 FRNRAP. The CDR3 sequence is 18 residues long. Trimming removed 3 bases at V and 5 bases at J, with 23 bases between. CDR3 coding DNA: TGTGCTAGTGGTTTTCTTCGATCGGGGTGCAGGGAGTATCAGCCCCAGCATTTT. Residues: CASGFLRSGCREYQPQHF.

The genes are TRBV5-1 and TRBJ2-1; 13 bases line up with TRBD2. The CDR3 consists of 17 residues. Germline V gene sequence: CDR1 SGHRS, CDR2 YFSETQ. V was pared by 4 bases and J by 8 bases, with 12 bases of the junction left unmatched. CDR3 loop: CASSLRTSGSNIYEQFF. Here the CDR3 DNA reads TGCGCCAGCAGCCTCCGGACTAGCGGGAGTAATATCTATGAGCAGTTCTTC.

The rearrangement links TRBV28 to TRBJ1-2; TRBD1 matches at 7 bases. V lost 5 bases and J lost 1; bases outside the gene matches: 13. The germline V gene has CDR1 MDHEN and CDR2 SYDVKM. This CDR3 has 17 residues. The CDR3 loop is CASSPRTGSGYNYGYTF. The CDR3 nucleotides are TGTGCCAGCAGTCCGCGGACAGGCTCCGGATATAACTATGGCTACACCTTC.

The rearrangement links TRBV19 to TRBJ2-5; 7 nucleotides agree with TRBD2. TRBJ2-7 explains the end of the DNA better; the J call may be wrong. This CDR3 has 14 residues. Per the germline V gene, CDR1 is LNHDA and CDR2 is SQIVND (reference sequence). CDR3 nucleotide sequence: TGTGCCAGTAGTACCAGGACTAGTCCCTACGAGCAGTACTTC. Translation gives CASSTRTSPYEQYF.

The chain carries TRBV5-4 and TRBJ1-5; no definite D call. In germline, CDR1 is SGHNT, CDR2 YYREEE (reference sequence). The CDR3 covers 15 residues. V lost 0 bases, J lost 2 bases, and 9 bases lay in between. CDR3 residues: CASSLAWKGNQPQHF. The CDR3 nucleotides read TGTGCCAGCAGCTTGGCCTGGAAAGGCAATCAGCCCCAGCATTTT.

The chain recombines TRBV27 with TRBJ2-7; maybe TRBD1 (6 bases). CDR3 length: 14 amino acids. Trimming took off 2 bases at V and 5 bases at J, with 13 bases between the two ends. Germline-derived CDR1 and CDR2 are MNHEY and SMNVEV (reference sequence). This CDR3 reads CASSLRDTRNEQYF. The CDR3 coding sequence is TGTGCCAGCAGTTTAAGGGACACTAGAAACGAGCAGTACTTC.

The chain's CDR3 is CASSFLALNYGYTF. DNA of the CDR3: TGTGCCAGCAGTTTTTTGGCTTTGAACTATGGCTACACCTTC. The V and J genes are TRBV28 and TRBJ1-2; D is undetermined. Germline values: CDR1 MDHEN, CDR2 SYDVKM. Trimming cost V 3 bases and J 2 bases, with 10 bases left between them. The CDR3 length is 14 residues.

Regarding this clone: Other DNA sequences in this specimen translate into the identical CDR3. The CDR3 DNA reads TGCGCCAGCAGCTCTTCTTACGAGCAGTACTTC. Amino acid sequence: CASSSSYEQYF. The gene calls are TRBV5-1 and TRBJ2-7; D is unresolved. In germline, CDR1 is SGHRS, CDR2 YFSETQ. There are 11 residues in the CDR3. V was trimmed by 3 bases and J by 4 bases, leaving 5 bases between them.

V and J are TRBV25-1 and TRBJ1-3, with D perhaps matching TRBD1 (5 bases). Per the germline V gene, CDR1 is MGHDK and CDR2 is SYGVNS. This CDR3 is built from 12 residues. V was trimmed by 6 bases and J by 7 bases, leaving 10 bases between them. The CDR3 loop is CASRLGENTIYF. In DNA, the CDR3 is TGTGCCAGCAGATTGGGGGAGAACACCATATATTTT.

The chain recombines TRBV21-1 with TRBJ1-1; TRBD1 is the table's D call and was not checked against the DNA. TRBV21-1 is labeled a pseudogene. The CDR3 is made up of 15 amino acids. The CDR3 here is CASSKRTGMNTEAFF. The CDR3 DNA reads TGTGCCAGCAGCAAACGAACAGGGATGAACACTGAAGCTTTCTTT.

The CDR3 sequence: CASSESLVGSGELFF. CDR3 DNA sequence: TGCGCCAGCAGTGAGTCCCTAGTGGGGTCCGGGGAGCTGTTTTTT. The gene calls are TRBV10-1 and TRBJ2-2; D is uncertain. The V gene lost 0 bases and the J gene lost 6 bases, with 11 bases spanning the gap. The CDR3 covers 15 residues. The germline gives CDR1 WNHNN, CDR2 SYGVQD (reference sequence).

The chain carries TRBV7-8 and TRBJ2-1; 12 positions agree with TRBD2. This CDR3 spans 18 amino acids. Trimming took 6 bases from V and 8 from J; bases not matched to a gene: 17. Germline V gene sequence: CDR1 SGHVS, CDR2 FQNEAQ. CDR3 DNA sequence: TGTGCCAGCAGTTATATGCTAGCGGGAGGGCCGTATAGCTATGAGCAGTTCTTC. Its protein product is CASSYMLAGGPYSYEQFF.

With respect to this clone: Other DNA sequences in the same sample also yield this CDR3. The gene calls are TRBV9 and TRBJ1-1, with D possibly TRBD1 on 5 matching bases. V shed 0 bases and J shed 1 base, with 7 bases lying between them. This CDR3 comprises 14 residues. Germline V CDR1 and CDR2: SGDLS, YYNGEE. CDR3 sequence: CASSVAGGNTEAFF. Here the CDR3 DNA reads TGTGCCAGCAGCGTAGCGGGGGGGAACACTGAAGCTTTCTTT.

The chain is built from TRBV2 and TRBJ2-7; 9 bases line up with TRBD2. The V gene end was trimmed by 4 bases and the J gene end by 2 bases; junction bases not matched to a gene: 6. From germline, CDR1 is SNHLY and CDR2 FYNNEI. The CDR3 has 15 residues. CDR3 sequence (DNA): TGTGCCAGCAGTGGACTAGCGGAGCGACCCTACGAGCAGTACTTC. This codes for CASSGLAERPYEQYF.